Following are 10 T cell receptor beta chains from one sample sequenced in a study of blood T cell repertoires in COVID-19. Assay: immunoSEQ multiplex PCR; the TCRdb copy retains only in-frame clones and omits some. The top ten hold around 13% of the sample, which has approximately 440,000 clones, 88% seen once. The sample taken for sequencing was peripheral blood. All receptors derive from a woman between 45 and 60 years old with COVID-19, enrolled during active disease.

The chain couples TRBV19 to TRBJ1-2; D perhaps matches TRBD1 (6 bases). Trimming took off 5 bases at V and 7 bases at J, with 14 bases between the two ends. The length of the CDR3 is 13 residues. The germline V gene encodes CDR1 LNHDA and CDR2 SQIVND (reference sequence). The CDR3 spells CASSLTGPGGYTF. Written as DNA, the CDR3 is TGTGCCAGTAGTTTGACAGGTCCCGGTGGCTACACCTTC. Full variable domain (outside the CDR3, taken from reference TRBV19 and TRBJ1-2): DGGITQSPKYLFRKEGQNVTLSCEQNLNHDAMYWYRQDPGQGLRLIYYSQIVNDFQKGDIAEGYSVSREKKESFPLTVTSAQKNPTAFYLCASSLTGPGGYTFGSGTRLTVV.

The chain has TRBV4-1 and TRBJ2-1; possible D gene TRBD2, 6 bases. V was shortened by 1 base and J by 1 base, with 17 bases between the two germline ends. Germline V gene data show CDR1 as MGHRA and CDR2 as YSYEKL. The CDR3 sequence is 18 residues long. CDR3 loop: CASSQVGPERGSYNEQFF. In nucleotides, the CDR3 is TGCGCCAGCAGCCAAGTGGGGCCGGAACGGGGGTCCTACAATGAGCAGTTCTTC.

This chain connects TRBV19 to TRBJ1-3; a weak D match, TRBD1 (6 bases). Trimming stripped 8 bases from V and 0 bases from J, with 23 bases between. In germline, CDR1 is LNHDA, CDR2 SQIVND (reference sequence). This CDR3 contains 18 residues. The CDR3 reads CASRLRGLAGSSGNTIYF. In nucleotides, the CDR3 is TGTGCCAGTCGCCTCAGGGGACTAGCAGGGAGCTCTGGAAACACCATATATTTT.

This rearrangement joins TRBV7-3 to TRBJ2-1; 10 bases line up with TRBD2. Trimming cost V 5 bases and J 15 bases; bases outside gene matches: 7. Germline V gives CDR1 SGHTA, CDR2 FQGTGA. The CDR3 sequence is 12 residues long. The CDR3 region is CASSPLAGEWFF. The CDR3 nucleotides are TGTGCCAGCAGCCCTCTAGCGGGGGAGTGGTTCTTC.

The V gene is TRBV2, the J gene TRBJ1-1, with 11 bases fitting TRBD1. V lost 3 bases, J lost 2 bases, and 5 bases stayed unmatched. Germline values: CDR1 SNHLY, CDR2 FYNNEI. CDR3 length equals 16 residues. The CDR3 reads CASSDYGTGGNTEAFF. The CDR3, as DNA: TGTGCCAGCAGTGATTATGGGACAGGGGGAAACACTGAAGCTTTCTTT.

V usage is TRBV30 and J usage is TRBJ2-2; TRBD1 matches 8 bases. Germline V lookup: CDR1 GTSNPN, CDR2 SVGIG (reference sequence). V was clipped by 3 bases and J by 4 bases; unmatched bases: 7. This CDR3 is built from 15 residues. This chain's CDR3 is CAWSFGTGFTGELFF. In nucleotides, the CDR3 is TGTGCCTGGAGCTTTGGGACAGGTTTCACCGGGGAGCTGTTTTTT.

The V gene is TRBV19, the J gene TRBJ1-1; 8 bases are shared with TRBD1. V lost 10 bases, J lost 1 base, and 5 bases stayed unmatched. CDR1 is LNHDA and CDR2 is SQIVND in the germline V gene (reference sequence). This CDR3 has 13 amino acids. Written as DNA, the CDR3 is TGTGCCACAATACAGGGGGAGAACACTGAAGCTTTCTTT. It yields the protein CATIQGENTEAFF.

The genes are TRBV28 and TRBJ2-7; 7 bases are a match to TRBD1. V lost 7 bases to trimming and J lost 4 bases; unmatched junction nucleotides: 16. This CDR3 has 16 residues. CDR1 is MDHEN and CDR2 is SYDVKM in the germline V gene. In DNA form, the CDR3 reads TGTGCCAGCACCTCGTTTACAGGGGAAGCAGCTTACGAGCAGTACTTC. It is translated as CASTSFTGEAAYEQYF.

The chain employs TRBV7-9 and TRBJ1-2, with a weak D call TRBD1 (5 bases). The germline V and J ends were trimmed by 3 bases and 8 bases, with 22 bases remaining between them. CDR1 is SEHNR, CDR2 FQNEAQ, per germline (reference sequence). This CDR3 comprises 16 residues. As DNA, the CDR3 is TGTGCCAGCAGCTTTTCCAGGGCTGAACATGCGGGAGGCTACACCTTC. Amino acid sequence: CASSFSRAEHAGGYTF. The full variable domain, in which reference TRBV7-9 and TRBJ1-2 provide the parts outside the CDR3, is DTGVSQNPRHKITKRGQNVTFRCDPISEHNRLYWYRQTLGQGPEFLTYFQNEAQLEKSRLLSDRFSAERPKGSFSTLEIQRTEQGDSAMYLCASSFSRAEHAGGYTFGSGTRLTVV.

The chain joins TRBV6-6 to TRBJ1-2, with 7 bases that match TRBD1. Germline CDR1 is MNHNY and CDR2 is SVGAGI (reference sequence). The CDR3 is 13 amino acids. J was trimmed by 7 bases and V by 0 bases; bases with no gene match: 2. DNA of the CDR3: TGTGCCAGCAGTTACTCGGCAGGGGGTGGCTACACCTTC. Protein: CASSYSAGGGYTF.